A selection of T cell receptor beta chains follows, all from one sample in a study of OX40 agonist ivuxolimab in advanced cancers. Some clones are missing from TCRdb's copy, which holds only in-frame ones; the method was immunoSEQ multiplex PCR. The data show around 80,000 clones, roughly nine tenths seen once. Sequences were derived from CD4+ or CD8+ T cells sorted from blood, sampled in a trial of the OX40 agonist ivuxolimab. The receptors were sampled from an adult with an advanced solid tumor such as melanoma, head and neck, liver or kidney cancer. CDR3s include the opening cysteine and the closing phenylalanine or tryptophan. A D gene is named only where the DNA matches it firmly. Part of the rows lack a size; the others show once, few, many or a class for expanded clones.

V	J	D	size	CDR3
TRBV11-3	TRBJ2-3	.	.	CASSSSPRDFEGASTDTQYF
TRBV13	TRBJ1-1	.	.	CASSSALEAFF
TRBV29-1	TRBJ2-3	.	.	CSVAGTDTQYF
TRBV7-8	TRBJ2-7	TRBD2	.	CASSPGLAGLEQYF
TRBV29-1	TRBJ2-2	.	.	CSARFISTGELFF
TRBV5-1	TRBJ1-2	.	few	CASSFDGGANNGYTF
TRBV5-1	TRBJ2-1	.	.	CASSLAGNEQFF
TRBV25-1	TRBJ1-5	.	few	CASSVQVINQPQHF
TRBV15	TRBJ1-4	.	.	CATSLGREKLFF
TRBV30	TRBJ2-7	.	.	CAWTGTINYEQYF
TRBV4-1	TRBJ2-6	TRBD2	.	CASSQEGEGRVYPSGANVLTF
TRBV28	TRBJ2-3	TRBD2	.	CASRSPHPGPSTSGRPDTQYF
TRBV6-5	TRBJ2-3	TRBD1	.	CASSFRGTGLTDTQYF
TRBV5-1	TRBJ1-1	.	once	CASSLALQAPEAFF
TRBV19	TRBJ2-7	TRBD2	once	CASARAGGTYEQYF
TRBV25-1	TRBJ1-3	.	.	CASSAPSGNTIYF
TRBV5-1	TRBJ2-3	.	.	CASSLYGGTDTQYF
TRBV11-3	TRBJ1-1	.	.	CASSPNRGTEAFF
TRBV7-3	TRBJ2-7	.	.	CARFLRRFMGYEQYF
TRBV30	TRBJ2-7	.	.	CAWGSAYEQYF
TRBV9	TRBJ2-3	TRBD2	.	CASTAGPGADTQYF
TRBV19	TRBJ1-5	TRBD1	.	CASRDRGNSNQPQHF
TRBV7-6	TRBJ2-1	.	.	CASSLWTHLSDEQFF
TRBV30	TRBJ2-7	.	.	CAAQGGGHEQYF
TRBV5-6	TRBJ2-7	.	.	CASSDLGAARSYEQYF
TRBV7-3	TRBJ2-3	.	.	CASSLQYTQYF
TRBV19	TRBJ2-5	TRBD1	.	CASSISQGVGETQYF
TRBV7-9	TRBJ2-1	.	few	CASSPSGWQQFF
TRBV6-6	TRBJ1-2	.	.	CASSYTRNYGYTF
TRBV27	TRBJ2-6	.	.	CASSSFSGANVLTF
TRBV19	TRBJ2-4	.	.	CASRGGGLAKNIQYF
TRBV30	TRBJ2-3	TRBD2	.	CAWSASRGVTQYF
TRBV27	TRBJ1-1	.	few	CASSRKNTEAFF
TRBV11-2	TRBJ2-7	.	.	CASSLAEALTSYEQYF
TRBV5-4	TRBJ2-5	.	.	CASSFDGRKQETQYF
TRBV27	TRBJ1-1	TRBD1	.	CASSFRTGERAFF